The clone carrying this T cell receptor (beta chain) appeared a few times. The antigen is unknown. The method was immunoSEQ multiplex PCR; TCRdb's version includes in-frame clones alone and lacks a portion of them. The table includes around 63,000 clones, about 79% detected once. The data are from a study of vaccination effects on CD4 cells after COVID-19. Broader study findings: Within healthy vaccinees, only 1 of 255 vaccine-induced clones displayed cross-reactivity with common cold coronaviruses.

Deletions cut 1 base from V and 10 bases from J, with 5 bases between. In germline, CDR1 is MRHNA, CDR2 SNTAGT. The CDR3 is 11 amino acids. Viral peptide pools were used in the ViraFEST assay to expand antigen-specific CD4+ T cells, and sequencing came afterward. Once cultured for about 9 days, the cells underwent separation to obtain CD4+ T cells. Absence of prior SARS-CoV-2 infection characterized the vaccine recipients, who showed negative nucleocapsid antibodies. It was with approximately 10 IU/ml IL-2 and roughly 9.2 ug/ml peptides that a few million PBMC per well were cultured. A half-medium replacement with IL-2 medium was carried out on days 3 and 7.

J is TRBJ2-1 and V is TRBV6-4, with no clear D. Material: CD4+ T cells from PBMCs cultured with HCoV-OC43 spike peptides, obtained before COVID-19 vaccination. Subset defined: HCoV-OC43 spike overlapping peptide pool stimulation. The clonotype was recovered from a human donor who received a COVID-19 vaccine. CDR3 sequence (DNA): TGTGCCAGCAGTGACTTAACAGAGCAGTTCTTC. Its translation is CASSDLTEQFF.